The subject of this entry is one T cell receptor (beta chain). Its antigen is unknown. The repertoire was sequenced with immunoSEQ multiplex PCR; TCRdb's copy has only in-frame clones and lacks some. Of tens of thousands of clones in the sample, about 93% were seen once. V lost 0 bases, J lost 0 bases, and 7 bases lay in between. CDR1 is LGHNA and CDR2 is YSLEER in the germline V gene. The CDR3 extends over 15 amino acids. The sample is drawn from a study of graft-versus-host responses after intestinal transplantation. The overall study: Multivisceral, liver-intestinal, or isolated intestinal transplants were received by the recipients. Tacrolimus plus steroids were given to all recipients for about three years, preceded by anti-thymocyte globulin induction.

Study-level points and caveats: GvH clonotypes were identified within recipient marrow, with a subset emerging first in ileum or blood. Patients who carried graft-donor T cell macrochimerism also had high graft-versus-host to host-versus-graft clonal ratios in their allografts.

Sequencing used unstimulated CD8+ T cells sorted from spleen or lymph node cells, obtained before intestinal transplant. The rearrangement joins TRBV4-3 to TRBJ2-3, with a tentative D call TRBD1 (5 bases). The origin of this receptor is a human donor who received an intestinal transplant. DNA of the CDR3: TGCGCCAGCAGCCAAGACAGGGTGAGCACAGATACGCAGTATTTT. It translates to CASSQDRVSTDTQYF.